The next 3 T cell receptor beta chains were all read from a single sample in a study of T cells after yellow fever vaccination. Via MiXCR, TCRdb re-called the 5' RACE reads, giving one row per CDR3 protein. The sample shows some 240,000 distinct CDR3 sequences, about 5% of them seen only once. The sample consisted of CD4+ T cells sorted from PBMCs, taken on the day of the yellow fever booster vaccination. Source of these receptors: a man younger than 35 who received the YFV17D yellow fever vaccine.

The chain combines TRBV6-5 with TRBJ2-7, with D possibly being TRBD2 (6 bases). Germline values: CDR1 MNHEY, CDR2 SVGAGI. This CDR3 spans 15 amino acids. The V gene lost 6 bases and the J gene lost 0 bases, with 15 bases spanning the gap. CDR3 protein: CASSAYRGASYEQYF. In nucleotides, the CDR3 is TGTGCCAGCAGCGCGTACCGCGGGGCCTCCTACGAGCAGTACTTC.

This clonotype has more than one count but fewer than ten. The rearrangement uses TRBV12-3 or TRBV12-4 and TRBJ1-5; D uncertain. This CDR3 comprises 14 residues. V dropped 6 bases and J dropped 0 bases, with 9 bases sitting between them. CDR3 in DNA: TGTGCCAGCAGGGCAGCTAATAGCAATCAGCCCCAGCATTTT. It specifies CASRAANSNQPQHF.

V usage is TRBV11-2 and J usage is TRBJ2-1; D is perhaps TRBD1 (6 bases). The CDR3 consists of 15 residues. V gave up 3 bases and J gave up 0 bases, with 9 bases separating them. The V gene's germline CDR1 is SGHAT and CDR2 FQNNGV. The CDR3 protein is CASSFTGLSYNEQFF. Written as DNA, the CDR3 is TGTGCCAGCAGCTTCACAGGGCTCTCCTACAATGAGCAGTTCTTC.